This passage covers 20 T cell receptor beta chains from one sample sequenced in a study of shared clonotypes between healthy human individuals. This table comes from immunoSEQ multiplex PCR, and its TCRdb copy is limited to in-frame clones, with some not included. The sample records about 2.4 million clones, over 85% being singletons. The sequencing sample was made of naive CD4+ T cells from PBMCs. Subset denoted: CD45RA+ positively selected. The receptors derive from a man aged 18 to 29 in good health. Some clones in this sample may be carry-over from other donors' samples.

The J gene is TRBJ1-2, the V gene TRBV28; 7 nucleotides line up with TRBD1. The V segment lost 5 bases and the J segment 8 bases; nucleotides outside the gene matches: 11. The CDR3 is 14 residues long. The germline CDR1 and CDR2 sequences are MDHEN and SYDVKM. CDR3 in amino acids: CASSGPGQPGGYTF. As DNA, the CDR3 is TGTGCCAGCAGTGGACCGGGACAGCCGGGCGGCTACACCTTC.

This clone was observed a single time. The V gene is TRBV9, the J gene TRBJ1-4; D not resolved. This CDR3 contains 17 residues. Germline V gene lookup returns CDR1 SGDLS and CDR2 YYNGEE. The V end lost 4 bases, the J end lost 0 bases, and 16 bases lay between the germline ends. This CDR3 reads CASSHGAGWPTNEKLFF. The CDR3 DNA is TGTGCCAGCAGCCACGGAGCTGGGTGGCCAACTAATGAAAAACTGTTTTTT.

The chain joins TRBV5-4 to TRBJ2-1; 7 positions match TRBD2. The CDR3 consists of 17 residues. The V gene's germline CDR1 is SGHNT and CDR2 YYREEE (reference sequence). V lost 2 bases to trimming and J lost 6 bases; unmatched junction nucleotides: 14. CDR3 sequence reads: CASSFDSGPTPTNEQFF. The CDR3 coding sequence is TGTGCCAGCAGCTTTGATAGCGGGCCGACGCCAACCAATGAGCAGTTCTTC.

This chain joins TRBV19 and TRBJ2-5, with TRBD2 matching 12 bases. This CDR3 is built from 15 residues. V shed 5 bases, J shed 3 bases, and the junction held 4 bases outside the gene matches. The germline gives CDR1 LNHDA, CDR2 SQIVND (reference sequence). As DNA, the CDR3 is TGTGCCAGTAGTGTACGACTAGCGGGGGAAGAGACCCAGTACTTC. Translating it yields CASSVRLAGEETQYF.

The gene calls are TRBV7-3 and TRBJ1-1; perhaps TRBD1 as D (5 bases). The CDR3 totals 15 residues. The V and J ends lost 1 base and 7 bases respectively, with 16 bases between them. CDR1 is SGHTA, CDR2 FQGTGA, per germline. The CDR3 here is CASSLNAPGIGEAFF. DNA of the CDR3: TGTGCCAGCAGCTTAAACGCGCCAGGGATCGGTGAAGCTTTCTTT.

This clone was counted once. The chain carries TRBV28 and TRBJ1-3; no clear D. CDR3 length: 13 amino acids. V lost 5 bases and J 6 bases, leaving 11 bases between the germline ends. Germline CDR1 is MDHEN and CDR2 is SYDVKM. CDR3 loop: CASSIVDENTIYF. The DNA of the CDR3 is TGTGCCAGCAGTATCGTGGACGAAAACACCATATATTTT.

Only one count was recorded for this clone. The V call is TRBV2, the J call TRBJ1-5; maybe TRBD1 (6 bases). V shed 3 bases and J shed 2 bases, with 11 bases lying between them. CDR1 SNHLY and CDR2 FYNNEI come from the germline V gene. This CDR3 has 15 amino acids. CDR3 in amino acids: CASSEWGQGNQPQHF. CDR3 DNA: TGTGCCAGCAGTGAGTGGGGGCAAGGCAATCAGCCCCAGCATTTT.

The chain uses TRBV9 and TRBJ1-2; D remains ambiguous. Germline CDR1 and CDR2: SGDLS and YYNGEE. The CDR3 length is 15 residues. The V end lost 4 bases, the J end lost 8 bases, and 21 bases lay between the germline ends. CDR3 coding DNA: TGTGCCAGCAGCTCCAGCCCCCTCCAGGTAGACGGCTACACCTTC. The encoded protein is CASSSSPLQVDGYTF.

The chain is built from TRBV11-2 and TRBJ1-1, with D uncertain. The germline V gene has CDR1 SGHAT and CDR2 FQNNGV. The CDR3 consists of 12 residues. V was cut by 0 bases and J by 4 bases, with 3 bases left in between. DNA of the CDR3: TGTGCCAGCAGCTTAGAACGCACTGAAGCTTTCTTT. Translating gives CASSLERTEAFF.

The chain joins TRBV7-3 to TRBJ2-1; 7 bases align to TRBD2. Germline lookup yields CDR1 SGHTA and CDR2 FQGTGA. This CDR3 is built from 16 residues. J lost 3 bases, V lost 5 bases, and 10 bases had no gene match. The chain's CDR3 is CASSLQAGEGYNEQFF. Written as DNA, the CDR3 is TGTGCCAGCAGCCTCCAGGCGGGGGAGGGCTACAATGAGCAGTTCTTC. The variable domain in full, with the rest retrieved from reference TRBV7-3 and TRBJ2-1, is GAGVSQTPSNKVTEKGKYVELRCDPISGHTALYWYRQSLGQGPEFLIYFQGTGAADDSGLPNDRFFAVRPEGSVSTLKIQRTERGDSAVYLCASSLQAGEGYNEQFFGPGTRLTVL.

This chain joins TRBV19 and TRBJ1-3; D is ambiguous. Deletions cut 7 bases from V and 2 bases from J, with 24 bases between. The CDR3 is 18 amino acids. Germline V CDR1 and CDR2: LNHDA, SQIVND (reference sequence). The CDR3 DNA reads TGTGCCAGTAACCGCCAAGGGTTCCCCTCAGGAGCTGGAAACACCATATATTTT. Its translation: CASNRQGFPSGAGNTIYF.

This chain uses TRBV28 with TRBJ2-5; D call uncertain. CDR1 is MDHEN and CDR2 is SYDVKM in the germline V gene. The CDR3 has 17 residues. Trimming took 5 bases from V and 2 from J, leaving 21 bases between them. This CDR3 reads CASSRPIAILKQETQYF. CDR3 DNA: TGTGCCAGCAGTAGACCCATTGCAATACTGAAGCAAGAGACCCAGTACTTC.

The chain couples TRBV27 to TRBJ2-6; D not certain. This CDR3 contains 17 residues. The V end lost 2 bases, the J end lost 2 bases, and 13 bases lay between the germline ends. The germline V gene encodes CDR1 MNHEY and CDR2 SMNVEV (reference sequence). This CDR3 reads CASSLNPSVAGANVLTF. For the CDR3, the DNA is TGTGCCAGCAGTTTAAACCCCTCAGTAGCTGGGGCCAACGTCCTGACTTTC.

The chain uses TRBV5-4 and TRBJ2-7, with a tentative D call TRBD2 (6 bases). V lost 0 bases, J lost 9 bases, and 19 bases lay in between. The CDR3 sequence is 15 residues long. Germline V gene data show CDR1 as SGHNT and CDR2 as YYREEE (reference sequence). The CDR3 DNA reads TGTGCCAGCAGCTTGGCCGGGGGATCGAGGGACGGGCAGTACTTC. Protein sequence: CASSLAGGSRDGQYF.

This chain connects TRBV5-1 to TRBJ2-7, with 10 bases aligning to TRBD2. The CDR3 loop spans 16 amino acids. The junction had 9 bases not matched to a gene; V was cut back by 0 bases and J by 6 bases. Germline-derived CDR1 and CDR2 are SGHRS and YFSETQ. CDR3 protein: CASSLAFLAGASEQYF. In DNA, the CDR3 is TGCGCCAGCAGCTTGGCCTTCCTAGCGGGAGCCTCCGAGCAGTACTTC.

This clone was picked up one time. The chain has TRBV11-2 and TRBJ2-3, with TRBD2 identical over 10 bases. CDR1 is SGHAT and CDR2 is FQNNGV in the germline V gene. CDR3 size: 15 residues. V was clipped by 1 base and J by 8 bases; unmatched bases: 6. The CDR3: CASSLGRSGRFTQYF. CDR3 DNA sequence: TGTGCCAGCAGCTTAGGACGTAGCGGGAGGTTTACGCAGTATTTT.

This chain joins TRBV10-3 and TRBJ2-1; D uncertain. This CDR3 comprises 14 residues. The germline V gene has CDR1 ENHRY and CDR2 SYGVKD. The V gene lost 10 bases and the J gene lost 7 bases, with 20 bases spanning the gap. CDR3 coding DNA: TGTGCCACCAAGCCCGGGTCCTTTGGGAATGAGCAGTTCTTC. Protein sequence: CATKPGSFGNEQFF.

The J gene is TRBJ2-4, the V gene TRBV6-1, with 8 positions matching TRBD2. V dropped 1 base and J dropped 0; count of bases not matched to a gene: 2. The CDR3 has 16 residues. Germline values: CDR1 MNHNS, CDR2 SASEGT. The CDR3 reads CASSEVAGLAKNIQYF. As DNA, the CDR3 is TGTGCCAGCAGTGAAGTAGCGGGGCTAGCCAAAAACATTCAGTACTTC.

The chain carries TRBV7-9 and TRBJ2-1; no reliable D call. With 5 bases removed from V and 12 bases from J, the gap between germline ends came to 17 bases. The CDR3 extends over 13 amino acids. Per the germline V gene, CDR1 is SEHNR and CDR2 is FQNEAQ (reference sequence). The CDR3 protein is CASSDQPAQGQFF. The DNA of the CDR3 is TGTGCCAGCAGCGACCAGCCCGCCCAAGGGCAGTTCTTC.

The chain is built from TRBV27 and TRBJ1-1; no clear D. The CDR3 is made up of 16 amino acids. Germline values: CDR1 MNHEY, CDR2 SMNVEV (reference sequence). V gave up 0 bases and J gave up 0 bases, with 11 bases separating them. The CDR3: CASSLSAGRLNTEAFF. The CDR3 DNA reads as TGTGCCAGCAGTTTATCGGCAGGACGGCTGAACACTGAAGCTTTCTTT.